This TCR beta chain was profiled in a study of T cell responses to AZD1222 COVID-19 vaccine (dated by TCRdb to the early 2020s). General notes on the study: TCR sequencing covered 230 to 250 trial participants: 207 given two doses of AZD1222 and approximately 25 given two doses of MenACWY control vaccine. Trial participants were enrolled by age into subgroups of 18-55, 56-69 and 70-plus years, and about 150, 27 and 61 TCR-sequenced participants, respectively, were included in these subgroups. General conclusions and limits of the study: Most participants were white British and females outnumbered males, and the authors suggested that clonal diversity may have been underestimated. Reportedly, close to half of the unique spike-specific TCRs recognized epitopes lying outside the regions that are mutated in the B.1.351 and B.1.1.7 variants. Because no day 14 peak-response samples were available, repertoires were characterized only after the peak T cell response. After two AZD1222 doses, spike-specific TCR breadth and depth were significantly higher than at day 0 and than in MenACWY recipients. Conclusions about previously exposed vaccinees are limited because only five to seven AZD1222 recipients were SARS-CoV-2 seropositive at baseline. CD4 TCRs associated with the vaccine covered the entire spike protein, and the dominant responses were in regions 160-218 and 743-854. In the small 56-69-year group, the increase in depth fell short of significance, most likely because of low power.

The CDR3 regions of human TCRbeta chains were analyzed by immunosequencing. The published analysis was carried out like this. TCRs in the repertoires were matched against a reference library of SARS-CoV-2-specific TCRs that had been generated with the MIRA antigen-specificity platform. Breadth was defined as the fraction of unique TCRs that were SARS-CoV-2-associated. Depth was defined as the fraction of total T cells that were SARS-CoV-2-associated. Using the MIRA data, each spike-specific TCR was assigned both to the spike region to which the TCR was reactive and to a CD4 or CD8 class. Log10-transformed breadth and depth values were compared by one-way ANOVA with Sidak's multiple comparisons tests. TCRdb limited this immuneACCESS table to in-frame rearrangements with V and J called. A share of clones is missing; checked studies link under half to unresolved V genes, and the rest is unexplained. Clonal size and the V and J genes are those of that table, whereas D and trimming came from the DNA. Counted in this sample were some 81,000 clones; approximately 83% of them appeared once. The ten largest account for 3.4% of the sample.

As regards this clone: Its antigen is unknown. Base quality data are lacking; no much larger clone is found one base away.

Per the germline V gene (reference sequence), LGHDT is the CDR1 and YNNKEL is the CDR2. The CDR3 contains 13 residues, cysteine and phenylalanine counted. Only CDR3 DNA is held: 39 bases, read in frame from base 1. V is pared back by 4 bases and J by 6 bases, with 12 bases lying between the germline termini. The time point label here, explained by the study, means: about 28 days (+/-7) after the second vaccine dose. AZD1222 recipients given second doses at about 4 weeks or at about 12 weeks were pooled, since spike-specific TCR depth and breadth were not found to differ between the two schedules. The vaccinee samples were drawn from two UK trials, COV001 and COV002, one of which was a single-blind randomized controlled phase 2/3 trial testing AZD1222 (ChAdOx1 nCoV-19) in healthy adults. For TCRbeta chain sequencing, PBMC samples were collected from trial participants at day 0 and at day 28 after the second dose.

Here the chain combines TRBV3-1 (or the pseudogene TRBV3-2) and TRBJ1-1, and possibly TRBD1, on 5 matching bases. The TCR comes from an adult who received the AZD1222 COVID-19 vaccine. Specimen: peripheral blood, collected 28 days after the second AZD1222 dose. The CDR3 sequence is CASSPPAGAEAFF. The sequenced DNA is TGTGCCAGCAGCCCCCCCGCGGGGGCTGAAGCTTTCTTT.